One and the same sample provided the 20 T cell receptor beta chains below, sequenced in a study of CD8+CD57+ T cells in acquired aplastic anemia. Genomic DNA templated the TCR beta VDJ and CDR3 profiling. TCRdb reprocessed the reads via MiXCR and lists one record per CDR3 protein. This table has about 210,000 distinct CDR3 sequences, approximately 57% appearing once. The sequencing input was sorted CD4+, CD8+, or CD8+CD57+ T cells (not recorded which) from PBMCs. These receptor sequences come from a human donor in good health.

With regard to this clonotype: Likely a read error: the CDR3 ends without its conserved phenylalanine or tryptophan. The chain uses TRBV20-1 and TRBJ2-7, with a possible D match to TRBD2 (7 bases). Germline-derived CDR1 and CDR2 are DFQATT and SNEGSKA (reference sequence). This CDR3 has 15 amino acids. Trimming left V 5 bases short and J 3 bases short, with 20 bases between. CDR3 amino acids: CSAWGGASGNYEQYL. The CDR3 region has the DNA TGCAGTGCTTGGGGGGGGGCTAGCGGAAACTACGAGCAGTACCTC.

This clonotype was seen a few times. V usage is TRBV20-1 and J usage is TRBJ1-2, with D maybe TRBD1 (6 bases). The CDR3 contains 12 residues. V lost 3 bases, J lost 5 bases, and 10 bases lay in between. Germline V gene data show CDR1 as DFQATT and CDR2 as SNEGSKA (reference sequence). The CDR3 sequence: CSASGDKYGYTF. DNA of the CDR3: TGCAGTGCTAGCGGGGACAAATATGGCTACACCTTC.

The chain couples TRBV28 to TRBJ2-3; D is perhaps TRBD2 (5 bases). CDR1 is MDHEN, CDR2 SYDVKM, per germline. The CDR3 is made up of 15 amino acids. The V end lost 3 bases, the J end lost 3 bases, and 13 bases lay between the germline ends. The CDR3 reads CASSLERKITDTQYF. The CDR3 DNA sequence: TGTGCCAGCAGTTTGGAGCGGAAGATAACAGATACGCAGTATTTT.

DNA for the CDR3: TGTGCCAGCTCACCGCTTTCCAATTCACCCCTCCACTTT. Its translation is CASSPLSNSPLHF. V is TRBV18 and J is TRBJ1-6; D gene unclear. Germline assignment: CDR1 KGHSH and CDR2 LQKENI. Deletions cut 3 bases from V and 7 bases from J, with 7 bases between. The CDR3 is made up of 13 amino acids.

This clonotype was counted ten times or more. J is TRBJ2-7 and V is TRBV11-2; D uncertain. This CDR3 contains 13 residues. The germline CDR1 and CDR2 sequences are SGHAT and FQNNGV. Trimming pared 1 base from V and 4 bases from J, leaving 8 bases between. The CDR3 DNA reads TGTGCCAGCAGCTTAGGGATTGCTTACGAGCAGTACTTC. Its protein product is CASSLGIAYEQYF.

The V call is TRBV6-6, the J call TRBJ1-1, with unresolved D. The germline V gene has CDR1 MNHNY and CDR2 SVGAGI (reference sequence). The CDR3 totals 13 residues. V lost 4 bases to trimming and J lost 1 base, with 7 bases between them. The CDR3 DNA reads TGTGCCAGCAGTTCGTTGGGGAACACTGAAGCTTTCTTT. This gives the protein CASSSLGNTEAFF.

This clonotype was counted at least ten times. This chain uses TRBV12-3 or TRBV12-4 with TRBJ2-3, with 10 bases that match TRBD2. Losses at the gene ends were 1 base for V and 0 bases for J; bases not matched to a gene: 10. The CDR3 runs to 19 residues. The CDR3 reads CASSLGRAGGPYSTDTQYF. In DNA form, the CDR3 reads TGTGCCAGCAGTTTAGGCCGAGCGGGAGGGCCGTACAGCACAGATACGCAGTATTTT.

Many counts were recorded for this clonotype. The rearrangement joins TRBV7-6 to TRBJ2-7, with D hard to call. Trimming took off 2 bases at V and 5 bases at J, with 13 bases between the two ends. Germline V CDR1 and CDR2: SGHVS, FNYEAQ. The CDR3 sequence is 14 residues long. DNA for the CDR3: TGTGCCAGCAGCTTATTTACATCGGATGACGAGCAGTACTTC. As protein: CASSLFTSDDEQYF.

This rearrangement joins TRBV20-1 to TRBJ2-7; 7 positions match TRBD2. The CDR3 is made up of 14 amino acids. Looked up from germline, CDR1 is DFQATT and CDR2 is SNEGSKA (reference sequence). V dropped 3 bases and J dropped 3; count of bases not matched to a gene: 8. The CDR3 sequence is CSARDRGDFYEQYF. The CDR3 DNA sequence: TGCAGTGCTAGGGATCGGGGGGATTTCTACGAGCAGTACTTC.

This clonotype was counted between two and nine times. The chain combines TRBV9 with TRBJ2-3; 7 nucleotides agree with TRBD1. The CDR3 has 15 residues. In germline, CDR1 is SGDLS, CDR2 YYNGEE. V was clipped by 5 bases and J by 3 bases; unmatched bases: 9. The chain's CDR3 is CASRGDRRGTDTQYF. The DNA for the CDR3 is TGTGCCAGCAGGGGGGACAGACGCGGGACAGATACGCAGTATTTT.

This clonotype was detected many times. The chain combines TRBV14 with TRBJ2-1, with TRBD2 identical over 15 bases. CDR1 and CDR2 (germline): SGHDN, FVKESK. J gave up 0 bases and V 4 bases, and 7 bases lay outside the gene matches. The CDR3 consists of 19 residues. In DNA form, the CDR3 reads TGTGCCAGCAGCCTCGGACTAGCGGGAGGGTCGAGCTCCTACAATGAGCAGTTCTTC. It encodes CASSLGLAGGSSSYNEQFF. The full variable domain, its missing parts supplied by reference TRBV14 and TRBJ2-1, is EAGVTQFPSHSVIEKGQTVTLRCDPISGHDNLYWYRRVMGKEIKFLLHFVKESKQDESGMPNNRFLAERTGGTYSTLKVQPAELEDSGVYFCASSLGLAGGSSSYNEQFFGPGTRLTVL.

This chain uses TRBV29-1 with TRBJ1-1; a weak D match, TRBD1 (6 bases). Germline V lookup: CDR1 SQVTM, CDR2 ANQGSEA. Between the trimmed V and J ends, which lost 3 bases and 6 bases, there was a span of 14 bases. The CDR3 spans 13 residues. CDR3 DNA: TGCAGCGTTGACGACCTGGACAGAGCTGAAGCTTTCTTT. The encoded protein is CSVDDLDRAEAFF.

This clonotype was observed at least ten times. This chain uses TRBV19 with TRBJ2-7; D remains ambiguous. The ends were cut back, 7 bases at V and 3 bases at J, with 7 bases in the middle. The germline CDR1 and CDR2 sequences are LNHDA and SQIVND (reference sequence). The length of the CDR3 is 11 residues. This CDR3 reads CASMLGYEQYF. The CDR3 bases are TGTGCCAGTATGCTAGGCTACGAGCAGTACTTC.

Details on this clonotype: This could be a read error, since a much larger clone is one nucleotide away. The V call is TRBV4-1, the J call TRBJ1-6; 7 positions match TRBD1. Germline V CDR1 and CDR2: MGHRA, YSYEKL. The CDR3 is 15 amino acids. V dropped 0 bases and J dropped 7; count of bases not matched to a gene: 3. The CDR3 nucleotides read TGCGCCAGCAGCCAAGAGACAGGGCTGAATTCACCCCTCCACTTT. It yields the protein CASSQETGLNSPLHF.

Comment on this clonotype: This may be a read error: a much more frequent sequence differs by one nucleotide. The chain carries TRBV7-3 and TRBJ2-1; D remains ambiguous. The CDR3 extends over 11 amino acids. V was clipped by 8 bases and J by 9 bases, with 11 bases between them. Germline V gene sequence: CDR1 SGHTA, CDR2 FQGTGA. The CDR3 DNA follows: TGTGCCAGCTCACCAACCAGTGAGCAGTTCTTC. Encoded protein: CASSPTSEQFF.

The chain employs TRBV10-3 and TRBJ2-1; 12 bases match TRBD1. The germline V gene encodes CDR1 ENHRY and CDR2 SYGVKD. The length of the CDR3 is 14 residues. The V segment lost 6 bases and the J segment 8 bases; nucleotides outside the gene matches: 5. CDR3 in DNA: TGTGCCATCAGATCGGGACAGGGGGCGCATGAGCAGTTCTTC. Translated: CAIRSGQGAHEQFF.

On this clonotype: Relative to the germline gene, one junction end is altered; a read error may explain this. The J gene is TRBJ2-5, the V gene TRBV6-6, with TRBD2 matching 7 bases. Germline-derived CDR1 and CDR2 are MNHNY and SVGAGI (reference sequence). The CDR3 spans 13 residues. CDR3 nucleotide sequence: TGTGCCAGCAGTTACGGAGGCGGGAGCGGGATTTCATTC. Encoded protein: CASSYGGGSGISF.

The chain has TRBV20-1 and TRBJ2-7, with D unclear. The germline CDR1 and CDR2 sequences are DFQATT and SNEGSKA (reference sequence). V lost 2 bases to trimming and J lost 5 bases, with 10 bases between them. The CDR3 spans 12 residues. The CDR3 nucleotides are TGCAGTGCTAGAAGGCAGTCGGACGAGCAGTACTTC. Translation gives CSARRQSDEQYF.

This clonotype was counted many times. As DNA, the CDR3 is TGTGCCAGCAGCCAAGAACCGGGACCTCAGCAGTACTTC. Translating gives CASSQEPGPQQYF. This sequence joins TRBV4-2 and TRBJ2-7; D tentatively fits TRBD1 or TRBD2 (5 bases each). Looked up from germline, CDR1 is LGHNA and CDR2 is YNFKEQ. V was pared by 0 bases and J by 8 bases, with 11 bases between. This CDR3 region has 13 residues.

This clonotype was picked up many times. DNA for the CDR3: TGCAGTGGGACAGACGCCCAGGGTGGGAACACTGAAGCTTTCTTT. Its protein product is CSGTDAQGGNTEAFF. The genes are TRBV20-1 and TRBJ1-1; possibly TRBD1 for D (6 bases). The CDR3 is made up of 15 amino acids. The germline CDR1 and CDR2 sequences are DFQATT and SNEGSKA (reference sequence). Trimming took 7 bases from V and 1 from J, leaving 19 bases between them.